Below, 30 T cell receptor beta chains from the same sample are listed, as sequenced in a study of T-cell reconstitution after alpha-beta-depleted transplantation in children. Preparation of the TCRbeta library involved a method that used unique molecular identifiers. TCRdb passed the PCR reads through MiXCR, listing each CDR3 protein once. Among hundreds of thousands of distinct CDR3 sequences listed, roughly 25% were seen once. Sequencing was performed on PBMCs, mostly from graft donor cells, taken 360 days after TCRalphabeta/CD19-depleted stem cell transplant. These receptors were taken from a female patient between 2 and 15 years old who had a stem cell transplant for congenital amegakaryocytic thrombocytopenia, so the T cells may come from the graft donor.

The chain links TRBV6-1 to TRBJ1-5, with D possibly being TRBD1 (5 bases). The germline V gene encodes CDR1 MNHNS and CDR2 SASEGT. The CDR3 length is 17 residues. V lost 5 bases and J lost 0, with 17 bases in between. The CDR3 nucleotides are TGTGCCAGCAGTCCACGAAAGGGGCAGCTTAGCAATCAGCCCCAGCATTTT. As protein: CASSPRKGQLSNQPQHF.

The chain carries TRBV3-1 and TRBJ2-1; 7 bases are shared with TRBD2. Germline assignment: CDR1 LGHDT and CDR2 YNNKEL (reference sequence). This CDR3 has 16 amino acids. Losses at the gene ends were 4 bases for V and 4 bases for J; bases not matched to a gene: 10. DNA of the CDR3: TGTGCCAGCAGCCTCCGCTCGGCGGGAGTATACAATGAGCAGTTCTTC. This sequence encodes CASSLRSAGVYNEQFF.

Many counts were recorded for this clonotype. CDR3 bases: TGCAGCGTTGGTGACAGGGACTACGAGCAGTACTTC. It translates to CSVGDRDYEQYF. This chain links TRBV29-1 with TRBJ2-7, with 7 bases identical to TRBD1. The CDR3 is 12 amino acids. Germline CDR1 is SQVTM and CDR2 is ANQGSEA. Trimming removed 4 bases from V and 3 bases from J; junction bases left unmatched: 3.

The rearrangement uses TRBV20-1 and TRBJ1-6; 11 nucleotides align to TRBD1. The CDR3 contains 15 residues. Trimming removed 4 bases from V and 8 bases from J; junction bases left unmatched: 7. The germline V gene encodes CDR1 DFQATT and CDR2 SNEGSKA (reference sequence). DNA of the CDR3: TGCAGTGCTACATTGGGACAGGGGGGATATTCACCCCTCCACTTT. It specifies CSATLGQGGYSPLHF.

This clonotype was picked up a small number of times. The chain recombines TRBV20-1 with TRBJ2-7; unclear D gene. This CDR3 contains 13 residues. The germline gives CDR1 DFQATT, CDR2 SNEGSKA (reference sequence). V lost 6 bases and J 3 bases, leaving 15 bases between the germline ends. CDR3 region: CSAWKNNHYEQYF. DNA for the CDR3: TGCAGTGCCTGGAAAAACAACCACTACGAGCAGTACTTC.

V gene TRBV7-2 combines with J gene TRBJ2-2; D ambiguous. The V end was cut by 1 base, the J end by 7 bases, with 7 bases between. The CDR3 loop spans 13 amino acids. The germline gives CDR1 SGHTA, CDR2 FQGNSA. The CDR3 DNA reads as TGTGCCAGCAGCTTAGTTCGGAGCGGGGAGCTGTTTTTT. Its translation: CASSLVRSGELFF.

This clonotype was observed a few times. This chain joins TRBV28 and TRBJ2-4; 9 bases fit TRBD1. The CDR3 is 13 residues long. The V gene end was trimmed by 6 bases and the J gene end by 8 bases; junction bases not matched to a gene: 5. The germline V gene has CDR1 MDHEN and CDR2 SYDVKM. The CDR3 here is CASRRTGEDIQYF. The CDR3 nucleotides read TGTGCCAGCAGACGGACAGGGGAGGACATTCAGTACTTC.

The rearrangement links TRBV3-1 to TRBJ1-5; D not resolved. In germline, CDR1 is LGHDT, CDR2 YNNKEL (reference sequence). V was pared by 6 bases and J by 6 bases, with 12 bases between. The CDR3 is 13 residues long. CDR3 in DNA: TGTGCCAGCAGTAGTCGCCGTGGTCAGCCCCAGCATTTT. Its protein product is CASSSRRGQPQHF.

This clonotype has a handful of counts. This chain uses TRBV5-1 with TRBJ2-1; D remains unclear. Germline V gives CDR1 SGHRS, CDR2 YFSETQ. V was trimmed by 7 bases and J by 2 bases, leaving 13 bases between them. The CDR3 is 14 residues long. DNA of the CDR3: TGCGCCAGCCGGTGGTCGGATCCCTACAATGAGCAGTTCTTC. This encodes CASRWSDPYNEQFF.

This clonotype has just a few counts. V gene TRBV6-5 combines with J gene TRBJ2-7, with D hard to call. Per the germline V gene, CDR1 is MNHEY and CDR2 is SVGAGI. V shed 2 bases and J shed 0 bases, with 11 bases lying between them. The CDR3 spans 15 residues. The CDR3 region is CASSYRAADSYEQYF. DNA of the CDR3: TGTGCCAGCAGTTACCGAGCAGCAGACTCCTACGAGCAGTACTTC.

A few counts support this clonotype. Here the CDR3 DNA reads TGCAGCGTTGACATCCCGCGTACTAGCACAGATACGCAGTATTTT. This codes for CSVDIPRTSTDTQYF. The chain carries TRBV29-1 and TRBJ2-3; D not resolved. CDR1 is SQVTM and CDR2 is ANQGSEA in the germline V gene. The CDR3 has 15 residues. V lost 3 bases and J 0 bases, leaving 13 bases between the germline ends.

In its sample, this clonotype is medium-sized (0.01 to 0.1%). J is TRBJ1-1 and V is TRBV7-2; D is perhaps TRBD1 (5 bases). Germline V gene data show CDR1 as SGHTA and CDR2 as FQGNSA. The V end lost 1 base, the J end lost 7 bases, and 19 bases lay between the germline ends. This CDR3 is 16 amino acids long. CDR3 region: CASSLVGTGTEIEAFF. The CDR3 coding sequence is TGTGCCAGCAGCTTAGTTGGAACCGGGACCGAGATTGAAGCTTTCTTT. The whole variable domain, remainder taken from reference TRBV7-2 and TRBJ1-1, is GAGVSQSPSNKVTEKGKDVELRCDPISGHTALYWYRQSLGQGLEFLIYFQGNSAPDKSGLPSDRFSAERTGGSVSTLTIQRTQQEDSAVYLCASSLVGTGTEIEAFFGQGTRLTVV.

The chain has TRBV7-8 and TRBJ2-1, with D possibly being TRBD2 (5 bases). Per the germline V gene, CDR1 is SGHVS and CDR2 is FQNEAQ. The CDR3 runs to 19 residues. The V end lost 3 bases, the J end lost 0 bases, and 21 bases lay between the germline ends. The CDR3 here is CASSLLDFRPLSSYNEQFF. The CDR3, as DNA: TGTGCCAGCAGCTTGTTGGACTTCCGTCCCCTAAGCTCCTACAATGAGCAGTTCTTC. Supplemented by reference TRBV7-8 and TRBJ2-1, the full variable domain reads GAGVSQSPRYKVAKRGQDVALRCDPISGHVSLFWYQQALGQGPEFLTYFQNEAQLDKSGLPSDRFFAERPEGSVSTLKIQRTQQEDSAVYLCASSLLDFRPLSSYNEQFFGPGTRLTVL.

On this clonotype itself: A much larger clonotype is one base distant, so this may be a read error. This chain joins TRBV3-1 and TRBJ2-3; D possibly corresponds to TRBD1 (6 bases). Germline loops: CDR1 LGHDT, CDR2 YNNKEL (reference sequence). Trimming removed 4 bases at V and 1 base at J, with 18 bases between. The CDR3 loop spans 17 amino acids. The CDR3 protein is CASSRVPGVRGTDTQYF. CDR3 DNA: TGTGCCAGCAGCCGAGTCCCAGGGGTCCGGGGCACAGATACGCAGTATTTT.

This clonotype was seen at least ten times. CDR3 sequence reads: CASSSGTSGRRTQYF. In nucleotides, the CDR3 is TGTGCCAGCAGTTCAGGGACTAGCGGCCGTAGGACCCAGTACTTC. This chain joins TRBV12-3 or TRBV12-4 and TRBJ2-5, with 11 bases aligning to TRBD2. The CDR3 has 15 residues. The V and J ends lost 4 bases and 7 bases, in that order; junction bases with no gene match: 8.

V and J are TRBV6-1 and TRBJ2-1; 8 bases are a match to TRBD1. Per the germline V gene, CDR1 is MNHNS and CDR2 is SASEGT. V lost 5 bases and J lost 8; bases outside the gene matches: 11. CDR3 length: 15 residues. The CDR3 loop reads CASSRDRGDAHEQFF. The CDR3 nucleotides are TGTGCCAGCAGTCGCGACAGGGGTGATGCCCATGAGCAGTTCTTC.

CDR3 DNA: TGCAGTGCTTGCAGCGGGGGGGCCACAGATACGCAGTATTTT. Translated: CSACSGGATDTQYF. V and J are TRBV20-1 and TRBJ2-3; 10 positions agree with TRBD2. Trimming cost V 5 bases and J 2 bases; bases outside gene matches: 4. The CDR3 is made up of 14 amino acids. Germline CDR1 reads DFQATT; CDR2 reads SNEGSKA (reference sequence).

This clonotype was counted many times. The chain recombines TRBV12-3 or TRBV12-4 with TRBJ2-3; 10 nucleotides match TRBD1. Trimming removed 4 bases from V and 3 bases from J; junction bases left unmatched: 4. The CDR3 is made up of 15 amino acids. The CDR3 sequence: CASSSPGQGTDTQYF. The CDR3 bases are TGTGCCAGCAGTTCCCCGGGACAGGGGACAGATACGCAGTATTTT.

This clonotype was seen at least ten times. J is TRBJ2-7 and V is TRBV12-3 or TRBV12-4; possible D gene TRBD2, 6 bases. V lost 3 bases and J 0 bases, leaving 15 bases between the germline ends. CDR3 length: 16 amino acids. The CDR3 DNA sequence: TGTGCCAGCAGTTTTGGTCGGGGGACGGGCTCCTACGAGCAGTACTTC. Translation gives CASSFGRGTGSYEQYF.

This clonotype was seen a few times. This chain connects TRBV9 to TRBJ2-2; D gene unclear. The CDR3 is 14 amino acids. The V gene lost 0 bases and the J gene lost 9 bases, with 12 bases spanning the gap. Germline lookup yields CDR1 SGDLS and CDR2 YYNGEE. The CDR3 sequence: CASSVDHGRRELFF. The CDR3 DNA is TGTGCCAGCAGCGTAGATCATGGGCGCCGGGAGCTGTTTTTT. Complete variable domain (other parts from reference TRBV9 and TRBJ2-2): DSGVTQTPKHLITATGQRVTLRCSPRSGDLSVYWYQQSLDQGLQFLIQYYNGEERAKGNILERFSAQQFPDLHSELNLSSLELGDSALYFCASSVDHGRRELFFGEGSRLTVL.

Only a few counts were recorded for this clonotype. DNA of the CDR3: TGTGCCAGCAGCCCCCGTCGGGGGGGCTACGAGCAGTACTTC. Translated: CASSPRRGGYEQYF. V usage is TRBV27 and J usage is TRBJ2-7, with 8 bases identical to TRBD2. CDR3 length equals 14 residues. V lost 6 bases and J lost 3; bases outside the gene matches: 7. The V gene's germline CDR1 is MNHEY and CDR2 SMNVEV (reference sequence).

This chain uses TRBV4-2 with TRBJ2-7; D is possibly TRBD1 (5 bases). The CDR3 loop spans 14 amino acids. V was trimmed by 0 bases and J by 4 bases, leaving 10 bases between them. Per the germline V gene, CDR1 is LGHNA and CDR2 is YNFKEQ. This CDR3 reads CASSQDQGSYEQYF. Written as DNA, the CDR3 is TGTGCCAGCAGCCAAGATCAGGGTTCTTACGAGCAGTACTTC.

This clonotype was seen a few times. The V call is TRBV12-3 or TRBV12-4, the J call TRBJ2-7, with 11 bases lining up with TRBD2. V lost 6 bases to trimming and J lost 6 bases; unmatched junction nucleotides: 7. This CDR3 spans 14 amino acids. DNA of the CDR3: TGTGCCAGCAGCCTTAGCGGGGGGGCGGGCGAGCAGTACTTC. Translating it yields CASSLSGGAGEQYF.

V is TRBV5-1 and J is TRBJ2-2; D remains ambiguous. CDR1 and CDR2 from the germline V gene are SGHRS and YFSETQ. V was clipped by 0 bases and J by 6 bases, with 3 bases between them. The CDR3 extends over 12 amino acids. For the CDR3, the DNA is TGCGCCAGCAGCTTGGCCCCCGGGGAGCTGTTTTTT. Its protein is CASSLAPGELFF.

This clonotype came up a few times. This sequence joins TRBV10-3 and TRBJ2-7; TRBD1 agrees at 10 bases. The trim removed 4 bases at V and 1 base at J, leaving 10 bases unmatched. This CDR3 region has 17 residues. CDR1 ENHRY and CDR2 SYGVKD come from the germline V gene. The CDR3 is CAISGWTGGSGSYEQYF. For the CDR3, the DNA is TGTGCCATCAGTGGATGGACAGGGGGAAGTGGATCCTACGAGCAGTACTTC.

The V gene is TRBV20-1, the J gene TRBJ2-2; D tentatively fits TRBD1 or TRBD2 (6 bases each). Per the germline V gene, CDR1 is DFQATT and CDR2 is SNEGSKA (reference sequence). CDR3 length: 18 residues. Between the trimmed V and J ends, which lost 0 bases and 3 bases, there was a span of 20 bases. The CDR3 sequence: CSARDQPVRGRYTGELFF. The CDR3 nucleotides are TGCAGTGCTAGAGATCAACCCGTCCGGGGGCGATACACCGGGGAGCTGTTTTTT.

Only a few counts were recorded for this clonotype. The chain has TRBV20-1 and TRBJ1-5; D ambiguous. V lost 7 bases and J 6 bases, leaving 7 bases between the germline ends. The CDR3 covers 10 residues. Germline V gene sequence: CDR1 DFQATT, CDR2 SNEGSKA (reference sequence). CDR3 residues: CSDGVQPQHF. The CDR3 bases are TGCAGTGACGGGGTTCAGCCCCAGCATTTT.

In its sample, this clonotype was seen a few times. CDR3: CSARDRRLAAADTQYF. CDR3 nucleotides: TGCAGTGCTAGAGATAGGAGGCTAGCTGCGGCAGATACGCAGTATTTT. The chain is built from TRBV20-1 and TRBJ2-3, with TRBD2 as a possible D gene (5 bases). The V and J ends lost 0 bases and 4 bases respectively, with 17 bases between them. The CDR3 spans 16 residues. Per the germline V gene, CDR1 is DFQATT and CDR2 is SNEGSKA (reference sequence).

This clonotype was seen more than once but under ten times. The V and J genes are TRBV4-1 and TRBJ2-3; D could derive from TRBD1 or TRBD2 (6 bases each). CDR3 size: 16 residues. Germline CDR1 MGHRA, CDR2 YSYEKL. The V end lost 3 bases, the J end lost 5 bases, and 18 bases lay between the germline ends. CDR3 DNA: TGCGCCAGCAGCCAGTTATGGGGGGCCTCAGGAGATACGCAGTATTTT. Translation gives CASSQLWGASGDTQYF.

The chain links TRBV7-9 to TRBJ1-1; the D gene is possibly TRBD1 (5 bases). V gave up 5 bases and J gave up 0 bases, with 16 bases separating them. CDR3 length: 16 amino acids. Germline loops: CDR1 SEHNR, CDR2 FQNEAQ (reference sequence). The CDR3: CASSPRTPYMNTEAFF. Here the CDR3 DNA reads TGTGCCAGCAGCCCGCGGACACCGTACATGAACACTGAAGCTTTCTTT. The full variable domain, rest sourced from reference TRBV7-9 and TRBJ1-1, is DTGVSQNPRHKITKRGQNVTFRCDPISEHNRLYWYRQTLGQGPEFLTYFQNEAQLEKSRLLSDRFSAERPKGSFSTLEIQRTEQGDSAMYLCASSPRTPYMNTEAFFGQGTRLTVV.